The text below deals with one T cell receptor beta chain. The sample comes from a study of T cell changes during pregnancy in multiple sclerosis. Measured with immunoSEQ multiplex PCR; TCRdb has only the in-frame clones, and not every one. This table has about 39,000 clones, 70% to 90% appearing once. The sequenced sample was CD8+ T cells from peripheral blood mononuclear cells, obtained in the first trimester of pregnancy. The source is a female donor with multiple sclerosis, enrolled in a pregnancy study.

CDR3 sequence: CASSLGNTGYYGYTF. Written as DNA, the CDR3 is TGTGCCAGCAGCTTGGGTAATACAGGGTACTATGGCTACACCTTC. The rearrangement joins TRBV5-6 to TRBJ1-2, with TRBD1 as a possible D gene (6 bases). The CDR3 is 15 residues long. V lost 0 bases to trimming and J lost 3 bases, with 12 bases between them. CDR1 SGHDT and CDR2 YYEEEE come from the germline V gene.